Here is one TCR beta chain with its context. Its target is unknown. Vbeta (60) and Jbeta (13) primers were used in the PCR. TCRdb's table, derived via immunoSEQ multiplex PCR, lists solely in-frame clones and lacks some. The sample holds around 87,000 clones, roughly 80% seen once. The sample is drawn from a study of cytomegalovirus exposure and HLA in healthy donors. Study-wide results and limits: Some TCR beta chains (around 180 of them) were listed as cytomegalovirus-associated. Most TCR sequences were seen very rarely across donors, but some public TCRs occurred in many. One cluster of highly shared sequence variants probably arose as a sequencing artifact.

CDR1 and CDR2 (germline): MNHEY, SVGAGI. The CDR3 loop spans 14 amino acids. The V and J ends lost 2 bases and 6 bases, in that order; junction bases with no gene match: 2. Input material: PBMCs. The J gene is TRBJ1-4, the V gene TRBV6-5, with 8 bases that match TRBD1. The receptor was derived from a girl aged 2-10 years in good health and CMV-seropositive. The CDR3 sequence is CASSYVTGDEKLFF. CDR3 coding DNA: TGTGCCAGCAGTTACGTGACAGGGGATGAAAAACTGTTTTTT.